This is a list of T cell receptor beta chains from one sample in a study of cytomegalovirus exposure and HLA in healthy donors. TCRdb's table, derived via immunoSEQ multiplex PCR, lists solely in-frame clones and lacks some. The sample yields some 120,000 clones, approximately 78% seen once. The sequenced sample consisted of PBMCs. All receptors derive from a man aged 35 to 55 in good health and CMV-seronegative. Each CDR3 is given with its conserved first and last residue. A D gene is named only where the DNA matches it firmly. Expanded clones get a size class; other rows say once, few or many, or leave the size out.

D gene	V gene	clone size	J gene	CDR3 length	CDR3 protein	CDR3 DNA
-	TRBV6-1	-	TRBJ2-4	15	CASSDRGGDKNIQYF	TGTGCCAGCAGTGATAGGGGGGGGGACAAAAACATTCAGTACTTC
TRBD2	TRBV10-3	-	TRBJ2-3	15	CAIKRSSGGIDTQYF	TGTGCCATCAAGAGATCTAGCGGGGGGATAGATACGCAGTATTTT
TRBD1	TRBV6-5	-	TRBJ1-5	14	CASSRTTGDQPQHF	TGTGCCAGCAGCCGCACCACAGGGGATCAGCCCCAGCATTTT
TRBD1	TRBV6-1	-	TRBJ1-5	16	CASSDWTGIVNQPQHF	TGTGCCAGCAGTGATTGGACAGGGATAGTAAATCAGCCCCAGCATTTT
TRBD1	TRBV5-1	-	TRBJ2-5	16	CASSPQGQGYVETQYF	TGCGCCAGCAGCCCCCAGGGACAGGGTTATGTGGAGACCCAGTACTTC
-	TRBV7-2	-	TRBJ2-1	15	CASSLARGSYNEQFF	TGTGCCAGCAGCTTAGCAAGAGGCTCCTACAATGAGCAGTTCTTC
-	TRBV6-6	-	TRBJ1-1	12	CASSRSPISAFF	TGTGCCAGCAGTCGAAGCCCCATAAGTGCTTTCTTT
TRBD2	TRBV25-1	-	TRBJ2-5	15	CASSVAGGSPGTQYF	TGTGCCAGCAGTGTAGCCGGGGGGTCTCCAGGGACCCAGTACTTC
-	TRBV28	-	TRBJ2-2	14	CASSLRTETGELFF	TGTGCCAGCAGCCTCCGGACAGAGACCGGGGAGCTGTTTTTT
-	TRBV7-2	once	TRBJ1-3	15	CASSQQAGSGNTIYF	TGTGCCAGCAGCCAACAAGCGGGATCTGGAAACACCATATATTTT
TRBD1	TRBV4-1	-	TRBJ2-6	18	CASSQERTGISGANVLTF	TGCGCCAGCAGCCAAGAACGGACAGGTATCTCTGGGGCCAACGTCCTGACTTTC
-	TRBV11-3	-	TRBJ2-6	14	CASSGRSGANVLTF	TGTGCCAGCAGCGGAAGGAGTGGGGCCAACGTCCTGACTTTC
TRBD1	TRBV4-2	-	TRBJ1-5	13	CASAQGWRQPQHF	TGTGCCAGCGCACAGGGGTGGAGGCAGCCCCAGCATTTT
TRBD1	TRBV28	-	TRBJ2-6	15	CASSAGGSGANVLTF	TGTGCCAGCAGTGCAGGGGGCTCTGGGGCCAACGTCCTGACTTTC
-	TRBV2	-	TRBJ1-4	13	CASSDVVQEKLFF	TGTGCCAGCAGTGATGTGGTTCAGGAAAAACTGTTTTTT
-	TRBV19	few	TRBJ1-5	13	CASSIRGGQPQHF	TGTGCCAGTAGTATCAGGGGCGGACAGCCCCAGCATTTT
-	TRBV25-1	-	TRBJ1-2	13	CASSEALIEGYTF	TGTGCCAGCAGTGAAGCGTTGATTGAGGGCTACACCTTC
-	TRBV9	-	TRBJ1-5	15	CASSAGLGGNQPQHF	TGTGCCAGCAGCGCCGGACTTGGGGGCAATCAGCCCCAGCATTTT
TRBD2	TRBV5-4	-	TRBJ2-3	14	CASIDVGGTDTQYF	TGTGCCAGCATCGACGTCGGGGGGACAGATACGCAGTATTTT
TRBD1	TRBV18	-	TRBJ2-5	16	CASSPLTGSGGETQYF	TGTGCCAGCTCACCCCTGACAGGGTCTGGGGGAGAGACCCAGTACTTC
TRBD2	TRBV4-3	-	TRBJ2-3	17	CASSQRTSGGAEDTQYF	TGCGCCAGCAGCCAACGGACTAGCGGGGGGGCGGAAGATACGCAGTATTTT
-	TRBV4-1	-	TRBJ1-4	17	CASSHPRGAGFNEKLFF	TGCGCCAGCAGCCATCCTCGGGGGGCGGGGTTTAATGAAAAACTGTTTTTT
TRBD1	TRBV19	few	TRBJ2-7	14	CASSTYDRVYEQYF	TGTGCCAGTAGTACCTACGACAGGGTCTACGAGCAGTACTTC
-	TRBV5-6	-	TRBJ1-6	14	CASSDSADGSPLHF	TGTGCCAGCAGCGATAGTGCGGATGGTTCACCCCTCCACTTT
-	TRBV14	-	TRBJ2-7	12	CASSQTGNEQYF	TGTGCCAGCAGCCAAACAGGCAACGAGCAGTACTTC
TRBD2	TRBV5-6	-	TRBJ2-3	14	CAGSRTSGDDTQYF	TGTGCCGGATCCCGGACTAGCGGGGACGATACGCAGTATTTT
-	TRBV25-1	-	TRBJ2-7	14	CASTKGEFSYEQYF	TGTGCCAGTACTAAAGGAGAGTTTTCCTACGAGCAGTACTTC
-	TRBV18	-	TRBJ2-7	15	CASSPAGLESYEQYF	TGTGCCAGCTCACCCGCGGGCCTCGAATCTTACGAGCAGTACTTC
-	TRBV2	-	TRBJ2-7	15	CASSPSGVQPYEQYF	TGTGCCAGCAGTCCCTCAGGCGTTCAGCCCTACGAGCAGTACTTC
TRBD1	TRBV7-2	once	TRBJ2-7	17	CASSLPKWRQGTYEQYF	TGTGCCAGCAGCTTACCAAAGTGGAGACAGGGTACCTACGAGCAGTACTTC
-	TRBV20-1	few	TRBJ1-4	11	CSARRNEKLFF	TGCAGTGCTAGACGTAATGAAAAACTGTTTTTT
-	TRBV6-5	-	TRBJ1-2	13	CASSLSRTGGYTF	TGTGCCAGCAGTTTGAGCCGAACGGGTGGCTACACCTTC
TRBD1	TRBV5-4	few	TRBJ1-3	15	CASSSPDRGRNTIYF	TGTGCCAGCAGCTCCCCAGACAGGGGTAGAAACACCATATATTTT
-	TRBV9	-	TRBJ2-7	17	CASSVTPTSSRVDEQYF	TGTGCCAGCAGCGTAACCCCCACTTCCAGCCGGGTTGACGAGCAGTACTTC
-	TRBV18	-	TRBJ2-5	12	CASSPEGETQYF	TGTGCCAGCTCACCGGAGGGAGAGACCCAGTACTTC
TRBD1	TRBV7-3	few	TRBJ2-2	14	CASSHTGGTGELFF	TGTGCCAGCAGCCACACAGGGGGCACCGGGGAGCTGTTTTTT
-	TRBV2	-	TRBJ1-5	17	CASNPAYPGYSNQPQHF	TGTGCCAGCAACCCGGCCTACCCGGGATATAGCAATCAGCCCCAGCATTTT